Sequencing of this T cell receptor (beta chain) was carried out in a study of tumor-infiltrating lymphocytes in localized non-small cell lung cancer. Study outcomes and limitations: Not all patients were TCR sequenced, owing to tissue quantity.

V dropped 1 base and J dropped 5; count of bases not matched to a gene: 8. From germline, CDR1 is SGHVS and CDR2 FNYEAQ. This CDR3 has 16 residues. Comments on this clone: The antigen is undetermined.

Using immunoSEQ multiplex PCR, the repertoire was profiled, and TCRdb retains in-frame clones only, with some absent. The sample consists of about 13,000 clones, about four fifths of them appearing once. The chain joins TRBV7-6 to TRBJ2-1; 7 nucleotides line up with TRBD1. Sequenced: lung tumor tissue. This receptor was obtained from a human donor with non-small cell lung cancer. The CDR3 coding sequence is TGTGCCAGCAGCTTAGACCGGGACAGAGAGGACAATGAGCAGTTCTTC. Protein product: CASSLDRDREDNEQFF.